A selection of T cell receptor beta chains follows, all from one sample in a study of cytomegalovirus exposure and HLA in healthy donors. The table came from immunoSEQ multiplex PCR; TCRdb's copy has only in-frame clones and leaves some out. The table shows around 150,000 clones, with around 90% occurring only once. The source material was PBMCs. The receptors originated from a woman between 40 and 50 years old in good health and CMV-seronegative. The CDR3 runs from the conserved cysteine through the conserved F or W. The order of the fields is D gene, J gene, CDR3 length, V gene, clone size, CDR3 DNA, CDR3 protein. D genes are given only for firm matches. Expanded clones are given a class, and other clones once, few, many or no size at all.

>TRBD2|TRBJ2-3|17|TRBV10-3|.
TGTGCCATCAGTGAACGGACTAGCGGGAGTGGGACAGATACGCAGTATTTT
CAISERTSGSGTDTQYF
>.|TRBJ1-1|14|TRBV6-5|.
TGTGCCAGCAGTTACGCGAGGGTGGCGGGGGAAGCTTTCTTT
CASSYARVAGEAFF
>.|TRBJ2-7|15|TRBV7-2|.
TGTGCCAGCAGCTTACCCAGCACGTCCGGGTACGAGCAGTACTTC
CASSLPSTSGYEQYF
>TRBD2|TRBJ2-2|15|TRBV7-9|.
TGTGCCAGCAGCTTATTTGAACTAGCGGGACGGGAGCTGTTTTTT
CASSLFELAGRELFF
>TRBD1|TRBJ2-7|12|TRBV6-5|.
TGTGCCAGCAGCAGACAGGGCTACGAGCAGTACTTC
CASSRQGYEQYF
>TRBD2|TRBJ2-1|16|TRBV30|.
TGTGCCTGGACCCTCTCTAGGACTAGCGGGTACAATGAGCAGTTCTTC
CAWTLSRTSGYNEQFF
>TRBD2|TRBJ2-5|17|TRBV7-7|.
TGTGCCAGCAGCGCTCGCCTAGCGGGAGAGGCCCAAGAGACCCAGTACTTC
CASSARLAGEAQETQYF
>TRBD2|TRBJ2-3|14|TRBV11-3|.
TGTGCCAGCAGCTTAGTTAGCGGGACAGATACGCAGTATTTT
CASSLVSGTDTQYF
>.|TRBJ2-7|12|TRBV10-3|once
TGTGCCAGCAGACAGGACCTTTACGAGCAGTACTTC
CASRQDLYEQYF
>TRBD1|TRBJ2-1|14|TRBV28|.
TGTGCCAGCAATATACAGGGGGGAGATAGAAAGCAGTTCTTC
CASNIQGGDRKQFF
>TRBD1|TRBJ2-1|15|TRBV5-5|.
TGTGCCAGCAGCTTCTGGGACAGGGATAACAATGAGCAGTTCTTC
CASSFWDRDNNEQFF
>.|TRBJ2-2|14|TRBV16|.
TGTGCCAGCAGCCAAAGCCCGTACACCGGGGAGCTGTTTTTT
CASSQSPYTGELFF
>TRBD1|TRBJ2-1|15|TRBV10-3|.
TGTGCCATCAGCGCAACAGGGGGCGCTAACCATGAGCAGTTCTTC
CAISATGGANHEQFF
>TRBD1|TRBJ2-6|13|TRBV29-1|.
TGCAGCGCCAGGGGGCCTGGGGCCAACGTCCTGACTTTC
CSARGPGANVLTF
>.|TRBJ2-2|15|TRBV7-7|few
TGTGCCAGCAGCTTAAGGCAGGGTCCCGCCGGGGAGCTGTTTTTT
CASSLRQGPAGELFF
>.|TRBJ1-5|14|TRBV11-2|.
TGTGCCAGCAGCCCCCAGGGGCCCAAGCAGCCCCAGCATTTT
CASSPQGPKQPQHF
>TRBD1|TRBJ2-6|18|TRBV5-1|.
TGCGCCAGCAGCTTGATAGGACAGGGTGTTACAGGGGCCAACGTCCTGACTTTC
CASSLIGQGVTGANVLTF
>.|TRBJ2-5|11|TRBV30|.
TGTGCCTGGAGGGACTTCGGGGAGCAGTACTTC
CAWRDFGEQYF
>.|TRBJ1-1|14|TRBV11-3|once
TGTGCCAGCAGCGCCGCCCCGGTGAACACTGAAGCTTTCTTT
CASSAAPVNTEAFF
>.|TRBJ2-7|16|TRBV4-1|.
TGCGCCAGCAGCCAAGTGCTGAAACAGGGCAACTACGAGCAGTACTTC
CASSQVLKQGNYEQYF
>.|TRBJ2-7|13|TRBV11-2|once
TGTGCCAGCAGCTCTGGACTTCCCTACGAGCAGTACTTC
CASSSGLPYEQYF
>.|TRBJ2-1|14|TRBV7-6|.
TGTGCCAGCAGCTTACAGACAGGAAGGAATGAGCAGTTCTTC
CASSLQTGRNEQFF
>TRBD2|TRBJ2-7|15|TRBV6-5|.
TGTGCCAGCACCTCCGTGGGGGGGTCCCGTGCCGAGCAGTACTTC
CASTSVGGSRAEQYF
>.|TRBJ2-7|13|TRBV2|.
TGTGCCAGCAGTGTGCGACAGACCTACGAGCAGTACTTC
CASSVRQTYEQYF
>.|TRBJ2-7|13|TRBV5-8|.
TGTGCCAGCAGCTTGGCAGGGATCTACGAGCAGTACTTC
CASSLAGIYEQYF
>TRBD2|TRBJ2-5|16|TRBV11-3|once
TGTGCCAGCAGCTTAGGCGAGACTAGCGGCCAAGAGACCCAGTACTTC
CASSLGETSGQETQYF
>.|TRBJ2-3|14|TRBV10-3|.
TGTGCCATCAGTGAGGGCGGGATCGACGATACGCAGTATTTT
CAISEGGIDDTQYF
>.|TRBJ1-2|13|TRBV6-1|.
TGTGCCAGCATCAGGACACCTAACTATGGCTACACCTTC
CASIRTPNYGYTF
>.|TRBJ1-2|13|TRBV7-9|.
TGTGCCAGCAGCTTAATTGGCCAGAACGGCTACACCTTC
CASSLIGQNGYTF
>TRBD2|TRBJ2-7|14|TRBV27|.
TGTGCCAGCAGTCCGGGAGGGGGTATAGGGGAGCAGTACTTC
CASSPGGGIGEQYF
>TRBD1|TRBJ1-5|16|TRBV28|.
TGTGCCAGCAGCCTTGCTCCCGGGACAGGCGCTCAGCCCCAGCATTTT
CASSLAPGTGAQPQHF
>.|TRBJ2-5|14|TRBV5-1|.
TGCGCCAGCAGCTTGGTCTCGGGCGGGGAGACCCAGTACTTC
CASSLVSGGETQYF
>TRBD1|TRBJ2-2|14|TRBV28|.
TGTGCCAGCAGTTTAGAGGGGGCCTCCCGGGAGCTGTTTTTT
CASSLEGASRELFF
>TRBD1|TRBJ2-1|15|TRBV5-1|.
TGCGCCAGCAGCTTGCAGGGGGCTTCCTACAATGAGCAGTTCTTC
CASSLQGASYNEQFF
>.|TRBJ2-1|15|TRBV7-8|once
TGTGCCAGCAGCCTTTACAGGGAAAAGGAGTATGAGCAGTTCTTC
CASSLYREKEYEQFF
>TRBD1|TRBJ2-5|13|TRBV7-9|.
TGTGCCAGTTTAAGGGGACAGGGGGAGACCCAGTACTTC
CASLRGQGETQYF
>.|TRBJ2-5|12|TRBV4-1|.
TGCGCCAGCAGCCATGTCTCAGAGACCCAGTACTTC
CASSHVSETQYF
>TRBD1|TRBJ2-7|13|TRBV6-6|once
TGTGCCAGCAGTCGCGACAGGGGGGGCGAGCAGTACTTC
CASSRDRGGEQYF
>TRBD1|TRBJ1-6|16|TRBV4-1|.
TGCGCCAGCAGCCAGGGCTACAGGGGGGGTCGCTCACCCCTCCACTTT
CASSQGYRGGRSPLHF
>TRBD2|TRBJ2-1|15|TRBV13|.
TGTGCCAGCAGCTTAGGCCGGGGACTAGCCCTCGAGCAGTTCTTC
CASSLGRGLALEQFF
>TRBD1|TRBJ1-3|16|TRBV5-5|.
TGTGCCAGCAGCACACGAGGGGACAGCTCTGGAAACACCATATATTTT
CASSTRGDSSGNTIYF
>TRBD2|TRBJ2-2|15|TRBV5-4|.
TGTGCCAGCAGCTTCCTAGCGGAGGGCGCCGGGGAGCTGTTTTTT
CASSFLAEGAGELFF
>.|TRBJ2-1|11|TRBV21-1|.
TGTGCCAGCAGCCCCCCTAGAGAGCAGTTCTTC
CASSPPREQFF
>TRBD1|TRBJ2-4|17|TRBV19|.
TGTGCCAGTAGTATTTACCGGACAGGGATTGCCAAAAACATTCAGTACTTC
CASSIYRTGIAKNIQYF
>TRBD2|TRBJ2-7|13|TRBV5-5|.
TGTGCCAGCAGCCCTAGCGGATCCTACGAGCAGTACTTC
CASSPSGSYEQYF
>.|TRBJ2-3|14|TRBV9|.
TGTGCCAGCAGCGTAGTAACAGCCGCCGTTACGCAGTATTTT
CASSVVTAAVTQYF
>.|TRBJ2-2|14|TRBV5-4|.
TGTGCCAGCAGCTTGTACACGAACACCGGGGAGCTGTTTTTT
CASSLYTNTGELFF
>.|TRBJ2-7|13|TRBV27|.
TGTGCCAGCAGTTTAGCGGGAAGCTACGAGCAGTACTTC
CASSLAGSYEQYF
>TRBD1|TRBJ2-5|15|TRBV11-2|.
TGTGCCAGCAGCGACAGGGAAGGGTACCAAGAGACCCAGTACTTC
CASSDREGYQETQYF
>.|TRBJ1-1|14|TRBV5-4|.
TGTGCCAGCAGCTTTGGGACATCTAACACTGAAGCTTTCTTT
CASSFGTSNTEAFF
>.|TRBJ1-5|13|TRBV2|.
TGTGCCAGCAAACGGACAGTTAATCAGCCCCAGCATTTT
CASKRTVNQPQHF
>.|TRBJ2-7|13|TRBV28|.
TGTGCCAGCAGTTCCCCGACAAGCAACGAGCAGTACTTC
CASSSPTSNEQYF
>.|TRBJ2-1|15|TRBV5-4|.
TGTGCCAGCAGCTTCAGGGGCCCTCTTTACAATGAGCAGTTCTTC
CASSFRGPLYNEQFF